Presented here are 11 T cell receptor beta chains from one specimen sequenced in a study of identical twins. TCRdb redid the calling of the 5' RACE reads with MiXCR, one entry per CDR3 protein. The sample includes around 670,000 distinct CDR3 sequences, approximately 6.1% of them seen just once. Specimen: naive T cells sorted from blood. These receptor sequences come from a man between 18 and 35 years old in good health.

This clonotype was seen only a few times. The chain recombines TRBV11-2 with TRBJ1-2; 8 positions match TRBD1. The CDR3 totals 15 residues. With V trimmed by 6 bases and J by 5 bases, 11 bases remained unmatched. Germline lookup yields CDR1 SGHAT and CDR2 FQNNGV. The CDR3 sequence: CASRSSDRAPYGYTF. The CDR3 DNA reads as TGTGCCAGCAGATCATCGGACAGGGCCCCGTATGGCTACACCTTC.

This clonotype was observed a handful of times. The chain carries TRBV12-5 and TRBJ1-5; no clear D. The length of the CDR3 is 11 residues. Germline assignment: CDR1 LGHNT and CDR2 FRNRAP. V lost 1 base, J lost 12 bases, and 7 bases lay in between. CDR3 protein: CASGLGFLQHF. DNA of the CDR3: TGTGCTAGTGGTTTGGGGTTCCTCCAGCATTTT.

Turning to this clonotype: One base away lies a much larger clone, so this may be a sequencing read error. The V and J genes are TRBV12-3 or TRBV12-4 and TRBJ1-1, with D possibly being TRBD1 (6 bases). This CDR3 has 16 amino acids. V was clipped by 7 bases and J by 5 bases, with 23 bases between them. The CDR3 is CASIYLKGGANTEAFF. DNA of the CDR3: TGTGCCAGCATCTACCTAAAAGGGGGGGCTAATACTGAAGCTTTCTTT.

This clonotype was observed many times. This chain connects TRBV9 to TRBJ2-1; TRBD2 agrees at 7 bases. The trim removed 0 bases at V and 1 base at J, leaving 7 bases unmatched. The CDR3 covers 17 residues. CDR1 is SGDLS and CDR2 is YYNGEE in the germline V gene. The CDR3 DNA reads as TGTGCCAGCAGCGTAGAGGCCCTAGCGGCGTCCTACAATGAGCAGTTCTTC. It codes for CASSVEALAASYNEQFF.

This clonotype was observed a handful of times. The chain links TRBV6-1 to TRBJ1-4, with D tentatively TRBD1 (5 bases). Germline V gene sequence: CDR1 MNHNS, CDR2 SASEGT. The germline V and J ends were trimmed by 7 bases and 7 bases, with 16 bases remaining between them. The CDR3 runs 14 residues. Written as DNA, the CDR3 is TGTGCCAGCAAGGGTGGAGGGGATAGTGAAAAACTGTTTTTT. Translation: CASKGGGDSEKLFF.

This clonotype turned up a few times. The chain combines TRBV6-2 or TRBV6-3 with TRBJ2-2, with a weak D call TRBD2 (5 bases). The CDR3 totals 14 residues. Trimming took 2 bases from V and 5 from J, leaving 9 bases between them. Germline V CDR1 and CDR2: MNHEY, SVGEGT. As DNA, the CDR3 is TGTGCCAGCAGTTACCCTAGCCTGACCGGGGAGCTGTTTTTT. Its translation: CASSYPSLTGELFF.

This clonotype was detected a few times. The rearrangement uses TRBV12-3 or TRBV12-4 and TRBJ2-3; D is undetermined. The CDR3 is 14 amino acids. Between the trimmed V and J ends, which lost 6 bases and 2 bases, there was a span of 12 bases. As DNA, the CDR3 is TGTGCCAGCAGGCGTCTCAGAGACACAGATACGCAGTATTTT. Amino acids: CASRRLRDTDTQYF.

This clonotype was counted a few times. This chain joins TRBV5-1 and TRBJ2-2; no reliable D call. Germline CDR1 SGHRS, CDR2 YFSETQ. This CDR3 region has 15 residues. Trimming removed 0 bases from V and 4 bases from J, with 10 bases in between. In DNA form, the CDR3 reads TGCGCCAGCAGCTTGGCCCCAACGCGCACCGGGGAGCTGTTTTTT. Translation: CASSLAPTRTGELFF.

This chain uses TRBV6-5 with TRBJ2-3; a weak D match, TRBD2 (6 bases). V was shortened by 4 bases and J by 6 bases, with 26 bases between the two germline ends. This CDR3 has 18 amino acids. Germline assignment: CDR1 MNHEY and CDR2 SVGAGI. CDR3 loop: CASSSSPFAGRQGDTQYF. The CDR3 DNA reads TGTGCCAGCAGTTCTTCCCCCTTTGCGGGACGCCAAGGGGATACGCAGTATTTT.

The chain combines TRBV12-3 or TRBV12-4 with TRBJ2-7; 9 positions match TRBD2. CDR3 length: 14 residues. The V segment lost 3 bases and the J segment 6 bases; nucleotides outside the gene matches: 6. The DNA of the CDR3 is TGTGCCAGCAGTTTTCCAGGACTAGCGTCCGAGCAGTACTTC. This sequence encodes CASSFPGLASEQYF.

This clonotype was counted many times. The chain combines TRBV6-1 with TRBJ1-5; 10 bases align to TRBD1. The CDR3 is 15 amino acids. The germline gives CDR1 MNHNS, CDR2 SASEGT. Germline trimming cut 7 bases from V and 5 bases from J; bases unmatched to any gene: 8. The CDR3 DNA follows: TGTGCCAGCATTGACGTGACAGGGGGCGATCAGCCCCAGCATTTT. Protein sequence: CASIDVTGGDQPQHF.